Listed here are 15 T cell receptor beta chains from one sample, sequenced in a study of T cell responses to AZD1222 COVID-19 vaccine. Generated by immunoSEQ multiplex PCR, the TCRdb table keeps only in-frame clones and is missing some. The sample includes roughly 260,000 clones, roughly 93% of them seen just once. Here the sequenced sample was peripheral blood, taken on day 0 of AZD1222 vaccination. The source of these receptors is an adult in good health.

This clone showed up just once. The chain carries TRBV5-1 and TRBJ2-1, with TRBD1 matching over 10 bases. In germline, CDR1 is SGHRS, CDR2 YFSETQ. The CDR3 consists of 14 residues. V lost 4 bases, J lost 6 bases, and 4 bases stayed unmatched. The CDR3 spells CASSGGTGANEQFF. For the CDR3, the DNA is TGCGCCAGCAGCGGCGGGACAGGGGCCAATGAGCAGTTCTTC.

This clone was found once. The chain links TRBV2 to TRBJ1-3; TRBD1 aligns across 10 bases. Trimming at V came to 6 bases and at J to 0 bases, leaving 2 bases not matched to a gene. Germline V lookup: CDR1 SNHLY, CDR2 FYNNEI. The CDR3 runs to 15 residues. As DNA, the CDR3 is TGTGCCAGCAGGACAGGGGGCGGCTCTGGAAACACCATATATTTT. Translation gives CASRTGGGSGNTIYF.

This sequence joins TRBV18 and TRBJ2-7; D unresolved. Germline V gives CDR1 KGHSH, CDR2 LQKENI. The CDR3 covers 11 residues. Trimming removed 1 base at V and 6 bases at J, with 4 bases between. As DNA, the CDR3 is TGTGCCAGCTCACCACGGAGCGAGCAGTACTTC. It encodes CASSPRSEQYF.

The chain is built from TRBV7-2 and TRBJ2-6, with D hard to call. The CDR3 is 15 residues long. V was clipped by 2 bases and J by 4 bases, with 9 bases between them. The germline gives CDR1 SGHTA, CDR2 FQGNSA. CDR3 DNA sequence: TGTGCCAGCAGCTTACGGAGCTCCGGGGCCAACGTCCTGACTTTC. Translated: CASSLRSSGANVLTF.

A few counts support this clone. The rearrangement joins TRBV29-1 to TRBJ1-1; 12 bases match TRBD1. Germline CDR1 reads SQVTM; CDR2 reads ANQGSEA. J gave up 8 bases and V 6 bases, and 4 bases lay outside the gene matches. The CDR3 covers 12 residues. CDR3 loop: CSVGDRGPEAFF. Here the CDR3 DNA reads TGCAGCGTCGGGGACAGGGGGCCCGAAGCTTTCTTT.

The genes are TRBV28 and TRBJ2-7; 9 bases line up with TRBD1. Germline trimming cut 6 bases from V and 7 bases from J; bases unmatched to any gene: 4. The CDR3 consists of 12 residues. Germline lookup yields CDR1 MDHEN and CDR2 SYDVKM. This CDR3 is CASRTGGEEQYF. The CDR3, as DNA: TGTGCCAGCAGGACAGGGGGGGAAGAGCAGTACTTC.

V and J are TRBV9 and TRBJ2-1, with D maybe TRBD2 (6 bases). The CDR3 covers 14 residues. Germline V gene lookup returns CDR1 SGDLS and CDR2 YYNGEE. V was shortened by 4 bases and J by 3 bases, with 11 bases between the two germline ends. DNA of the CDR3: TGTGCCAGCAGCCCGGGACTGGACTACAATGAGCAGTTCTTC. This sequence encodes CASSPGLDYNEQFF.

The chain recombines TRBV9 with TRBJ1-2, with a possible D match to TRBD1 (5 bases). Between the trimmed V and J ends, which lost 3 bases and 2 bases, there was a span of 11 bases. The CDR3 has 14 residues. Per the germline V gene, CDR1 is SGDLS and CDR2 is YYNGEE. DNA for the CDR3: TGTGCCAGCAGCGCCGCGGGGGAAAACTATGGCTACACCTTC. This gives the protein CASSAAGENYGYTF.

The chain carries TRBV14 and TRBJ1-2, with 9 nucleotides matching TRBD1. Germline loops: CDR1 SGHDN, CDR2 FVKESK. This CDR3 contains 16 residues. J gave up 4 bases and V 0 bases, and 6 bases lay outside the gene matches. CDR3 coding DNA: TGTGCCAGCAGCCAAGAGGTAGCACAGGGGGCCTATGGCTACACCTTC. Encoded protein: CASSQEVAQGAYGYTF. The whole variable domain, remainder taken from reference TRBV14 and TRBJ1-2, is EAGVTQFPSHSVIEKGQTVTLRCDPISGHDNLYWYRRVMGKEIKFLLHFVKESKQDESGMPNNRFLAERTGGTYSTLKVQPAELEDSGVYFCASSQEVAQGAYGYTFGSGTRLTVV.

The CDR3 loop is CASRPPGAAYEQYF. For the CDR3, the DNA is TGTGCCAGCAGACCTCCGGGGGCTGCCTACGAGCAGTACTTC. V usage is TRBV28 and J usage is TRBJ2-7, with D perhaps given as TRBD1 or TRBD2 (6 bases each). The V end was cut by 6 bases, the J end by 2 bases, with 14 bases between. The CDR3 sequence is 14 residues long. Germline V gene lookup returns CDR1 MDHEN and CDR2 SYDVKM.

The chain joins TRBV27 to TRBJ1-6; 7 bases map to TRBD1. CDR1 and CDR2 from the germline V gene are MNHEY and SMNVEV (reference sequence). The CDR3 spans 15 residues. After removal of 2 bases from V and 4 bases from J, the junction contained 2 bases not matched to a gene. The CDR3 coding sequence is TGTGCCAGCAGTTTAACAGGGGTTTATAATTCACCCCTCCACTTT. Its protein is CASSLTGVYNSPLHF.

The gene calls are TRBV5-1 and TRBJ2-1; TRBD2 might be the D (5 bases). Germline CDR1 reads SGHRS; CDR2 reads YFSETQ. This CDR3 comprises 12 residues. V lost 3 bases, J lost 8 bases, and 9 bases lay in between. The DNA of the CDR3 is TGCGCCAGCAGCTATACTAGACATGAGCAGTTCTTC. This sequence encodes CASSYTRHEQFF.

The chain employs TRBV28 and TRBJ2-2; 9 bases map to TRBD1. The V gene's germline CDR1 is MDHEN and CDR2 SYDVKM. The CDR3 totals 15 residues. J was trimmed by 6 bases and V by 5 bases; bases with no gene match: 7. CDR3 sequence reads: CASSNPGQGPGELFF. The CDR3 DNA reads as TGTGCCAGCAGTAACCCGGGACAGGGACCCGGGGAGCTGTTTTTT.

The chain combines TRBV5-4 with TRBJ2-7, with 10 positions matching TRBD2. Germline CDR1 SGHNT, CDR2 YYREEE (reference sequence). There are 13 residues in the CDR3. V lost 4 bases and J lost 7; bases outside the gene matches: 5. This CDR3 is CASSQAGGVEQYF. Written as DNA, the CDR3 is TGTGCCAGCAGCCAAGCGGGGGGGGTTGAGCAGTACTTC.

This clone was seen only a few times. This chain connects TRBV5-1 to TRBJ2-7; 9 bases agree with TRBD1. With 6 bases clipped from V and 4 bases from J, the junction kept 8 bases outside the gene matches. From germline, CDR1 is SGHRS and CDR2 YFSETQ. This CDR3 has 14 residues. The CDR3 loop reads CASTLTGGRYEQYF. The CDR3 DNA is TGCGCCAGCACTCTCACAGGGGGCAGGTACGAGCAGTACTTC.